A selection of T cell receptor beta chains follows, all from one sample in a study of PD-1 blockade in classical Hodgkin lymphoma. Using immunoSEQ multiplex PCR, the repertoire was profiled, and TCRdb retains in-frame clones only, with some absent. This table has roughly 22,000 clones, around 68% appearing once. The sample in question was peripheral blood mononuclear cells (PBMCs), obtained at baseline. The receptors originated from a human donor with classical Hodgkin lymphoma. Both conserved end residues are part of each CDR3. D genes are given only for firm matches. Clone size, where shown, is once, few, many, or a class for clones that have expanded.

few	TRBV10-3	12	.	TRBJ1-1	CAISGGGTEAFF	TGTGCCATCAGTGGAGGGGGCACTGAAGCTTTCTTT
.	TRBV7-2	15	.	TRBJ2-2	CASTLGASWTGELFF	TGTGCCAGTACCCTCGGGGCCAGTTGGACCGGGGAGCTGTTTTTT
few	TRBV4-2	14	.	TRBJ2-7	CASSQQGWTYEQYF	TGTGCCAGCAGCCAGCAGGGTTGGACCTACGAGCAGTACTTC
.	TRBV4-3	12	.	TRBJ2-3	CASSLLYRAQYF	TGCGCCAGCAGCCTCCTTTATAGGGCGCAGTATTTT
.	TRBV6-5	12	.	TRBJ2-7	CASSPGTYGQYF	TGTGCCAGCAGTCCCGGGACTTACGGGCAGTACTTC
few	TRBV25-1	12	.	TRBJ2-7	CASSELWGASYF	TGTGCCAGCAGTGAATTGTGGGGGGCTTCGTACTTC
.	TRBV30	16	TRBD1	TRBJ2-6	CAATRDRGSGANVLTF	TGTGCCGCGACCCGGGACAGAGGCTCTGGGGCCAACGTCCTGACTTTC
.	TRBV28	16	TRBD1	TRBJ2-7	CASSSPRQGTRNEQYF	TGTGCCAGCAGTTCCCCTCGACAGGGGACAAGAAACGAGCAGTACTTC
.	TRBV19	15	.	TRBJ2-5	CASSEWGLIGETQYF	TGTGCCAGTAGCGAGTGGGGACTCATCGGGGAGACCCAGTACTTC
.	TRBV7-9	13	TRBD1	TRBJ2-7	CASSLGQGWEQYF	TGTGCCAGCAGCTTAGGACAGGGCTGGGAGCAGTACTTC
.	TRBV28	15	TRBD1	TRBJ1-5	CASSRPGQGYQPQHF	TGTGCCAGCAGCAGACCGGGACAGGGTTACCAGCCCCAGCATTTT
.	TRBV9	14	.	TRBJ1-2	CASTVGDTSYGYTF	TGTGCCAGCACCGTCGGGGACACTAGCTATGGCTACACCTTC
few	TRBV7-9	15	.	TRBJ2-3	CASSLGTESTDTQYF	TGTGCCAGCAGCTTAGGGACAGAGAGCACAGATACGCAGTATTTT
once	TRBV6-5	13	.	TRBJ1-2	CASSSSWGYGYTF	TGTGCCAGCAGTTCCTCCTGGGGCTATGGCTACACCTTC
few	TRBV5-1	14	.	TRBJ1-4	CASSHRYSNEKLFF	TGCGCCAGCAGCCATAGGTACTCCAATGAAAAACTGTTTTTT
once	TRBV19	15	TRBD2	TRBJ2-1	CASDGGGTRYNEQFF	TGTGCCAGTGATGGGGGGGGAACCAGGTACAATGAGCAGTTCTTC
large	TRBV6-5	13	.	TRBJ1-2	CASSFEQSYGYTF	TGTGCCAGCAGTTTCGAGCAATCGTATGGCTACACCTTC
.	TRBV30	13	.	TRBJ2-3	CAWHRASTDTQYF	TGTGCCTGGCACAGGGCTAGCACAGATACGCAGTATTTT
.	TRBV30	14	.	TRBJ1-4	CAWSEGPHNEKLFF	TGTGCCTGGAGTGAGGGACCGCATAATGAAAAACTGTTTTTT
.	TRBV4-3	17	TRBD2	TRBJ2-5	CASSPSKVGGARETQYF	TGCGCCAGCAGCCCCAGTAAGGTCGGGGGGGCCAGGGAGACCCAGTACTTC
.	TRBV27	16	TRBD2	TRBJ2-5	CASSPRSGGLWETQYF	TGTGCCAGCAGTCCCCGGAGCGGGGGCCTTTGGGAGACCCAGTACTTC